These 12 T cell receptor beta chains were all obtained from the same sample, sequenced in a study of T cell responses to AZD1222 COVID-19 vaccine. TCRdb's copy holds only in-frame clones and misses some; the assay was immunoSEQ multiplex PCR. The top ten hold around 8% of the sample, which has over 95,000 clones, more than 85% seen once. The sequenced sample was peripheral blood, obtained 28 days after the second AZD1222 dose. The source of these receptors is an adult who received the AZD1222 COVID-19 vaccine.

CDR3 residues: CASSTGGIYNEQFF. CDR3 DNA sequence: TGTGCCAGCAGCACAGGGGGCATTTACAATGAGCAGTTCTTC. V is TRBV2 and J is TRBJ2-1; 9 bases map to TRBD1. Germline V gene lookup returns CDR1 SNHLY and CDR2 FYNNEI. The V gene end was trimmed by 6 bases and the J gene end by 4 bases; junction bases not matched to a gene: 4. The CDR3 totals 14 residues.

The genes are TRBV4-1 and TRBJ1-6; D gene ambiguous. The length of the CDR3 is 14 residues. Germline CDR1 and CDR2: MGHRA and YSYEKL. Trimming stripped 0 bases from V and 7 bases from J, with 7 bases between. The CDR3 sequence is CASSQEERNSPLHF. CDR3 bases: TGCGCCAGCAGCCAAGAGGAGAGAAATTCACCCCTCCACTTT.

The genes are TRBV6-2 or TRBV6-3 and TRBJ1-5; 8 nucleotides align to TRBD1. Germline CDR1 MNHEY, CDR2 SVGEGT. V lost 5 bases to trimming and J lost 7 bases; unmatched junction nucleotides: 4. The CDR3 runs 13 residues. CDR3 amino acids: CASSLDRGQPQHF. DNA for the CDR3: TGTGCCAGCAGTCTCGACAGGGGCCAGCCCCAGCATTTT.

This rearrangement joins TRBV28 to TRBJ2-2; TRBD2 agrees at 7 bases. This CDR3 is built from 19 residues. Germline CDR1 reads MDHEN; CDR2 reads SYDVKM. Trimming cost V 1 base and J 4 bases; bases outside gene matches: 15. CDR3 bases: TGTGCCAGCAGTTTATCCGGGGGGATGGGGATCCGAGTCACCGGGGAGCTGTTTTTT. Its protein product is CASSLSGGMGIRVTGELFF.

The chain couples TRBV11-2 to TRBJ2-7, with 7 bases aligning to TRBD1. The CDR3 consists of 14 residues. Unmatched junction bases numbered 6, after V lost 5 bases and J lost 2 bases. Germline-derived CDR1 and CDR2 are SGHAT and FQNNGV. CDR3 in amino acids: CASSQGGIAYEQYF. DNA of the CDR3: TGTGCCAGCAGCCAAGGGGGCATAGCCTACGAGCAGTACTTC.

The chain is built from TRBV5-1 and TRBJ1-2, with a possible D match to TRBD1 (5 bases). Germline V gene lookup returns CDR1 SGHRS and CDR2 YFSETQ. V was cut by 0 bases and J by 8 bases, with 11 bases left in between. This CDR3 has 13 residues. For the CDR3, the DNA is TGCGCCAGCAGCTTGGCAGGGACGGGAGGCTACACCTTC. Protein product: CASSLAGTGGYTF.

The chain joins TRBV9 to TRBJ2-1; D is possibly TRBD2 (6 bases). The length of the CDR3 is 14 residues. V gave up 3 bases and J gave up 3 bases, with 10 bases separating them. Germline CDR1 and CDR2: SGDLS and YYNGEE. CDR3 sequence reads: CASSEAGIYNEQFF. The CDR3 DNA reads TGTGCCAGCAGCGAGGCGGGAATCTACAATGAGCAGTTCTTC.

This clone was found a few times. The CDR3 coding sequence is TGTGCCAGCAGCAAAGTCAGGAATATAAAGGGCTTTGTGGAGCAGGGCTACACCTTC. Amino acids: CASSKVRNIKGFVEQGYTF. The chain recombines TRBV21-1 with TRBJ1-2. TRBV21-1 is tagged as a pseudogene. The CDR3 extends over 19 amino acids.

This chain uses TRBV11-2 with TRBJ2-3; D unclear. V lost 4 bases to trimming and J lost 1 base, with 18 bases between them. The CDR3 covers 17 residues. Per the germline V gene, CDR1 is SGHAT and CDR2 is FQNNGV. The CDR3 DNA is TGTGCCAGCAGCTCGCGGCCCCCATCTCAAGGCACAGATACGCAGTATTTT. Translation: CASSSRPPSQGTDTQYF.

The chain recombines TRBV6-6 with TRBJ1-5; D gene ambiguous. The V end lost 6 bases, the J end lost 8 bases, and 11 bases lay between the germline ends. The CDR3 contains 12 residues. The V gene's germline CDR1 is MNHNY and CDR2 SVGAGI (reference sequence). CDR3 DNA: TGTGCCAGCAGAGAGGGCAAGGAGCCCCAGCATTTT. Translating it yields CASREGKEPQHF.

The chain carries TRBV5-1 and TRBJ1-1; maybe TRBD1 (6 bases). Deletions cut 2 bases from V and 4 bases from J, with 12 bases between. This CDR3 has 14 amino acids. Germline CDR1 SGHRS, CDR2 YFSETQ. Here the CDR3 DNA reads TGCGCCAGCAGCTTAACAGGGTTGGGCACTGAAGCTTTCTTT. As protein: CASSLTGLGTEAFF.

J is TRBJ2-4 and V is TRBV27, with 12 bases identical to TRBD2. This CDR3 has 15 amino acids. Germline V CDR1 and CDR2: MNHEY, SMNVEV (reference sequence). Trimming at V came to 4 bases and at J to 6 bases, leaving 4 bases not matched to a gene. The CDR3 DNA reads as TGTGCCAGCAGTTCCCTAGCGGGAGGGCCAAACATTCAGTACTTC. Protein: CASSSLAGGPNIQYF.